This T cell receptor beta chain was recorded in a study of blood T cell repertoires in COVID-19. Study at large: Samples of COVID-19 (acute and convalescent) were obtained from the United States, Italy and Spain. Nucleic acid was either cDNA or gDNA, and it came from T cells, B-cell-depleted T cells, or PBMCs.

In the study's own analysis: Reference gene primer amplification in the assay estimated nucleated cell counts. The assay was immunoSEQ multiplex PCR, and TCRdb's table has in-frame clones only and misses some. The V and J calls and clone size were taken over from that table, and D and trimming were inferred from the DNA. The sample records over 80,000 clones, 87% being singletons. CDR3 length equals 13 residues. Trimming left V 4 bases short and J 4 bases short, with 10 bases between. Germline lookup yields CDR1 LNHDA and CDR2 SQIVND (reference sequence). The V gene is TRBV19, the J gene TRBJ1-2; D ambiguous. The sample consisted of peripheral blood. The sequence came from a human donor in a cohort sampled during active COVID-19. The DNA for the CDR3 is TGTGCCAGTAGTACTTCCAGCGGCTATGGCTACACCTTC. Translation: CASSTSSGYGYTF.